This T cell receptor beta chain was identified during a study of cytomegalovirus exposure and HLA in healthy donors (dated by TCRdb to 2016 to 2017). For the study in its entirety: According to an earlier analysis of a few hundred of the donors, roughly 180 million T cells yielded roughly 110 million unique TCR beta sequences and approximately 280 Gb of sequence data. A later analysis re-examined previously published TCR beta repertoires from 600 to 700 donors and added high-resolution HLA genotyping to investigate patterns of TCR occurrence. Of the 350 to 450 genotyped donors, about 80% fell in the genetic ancestry cluster associated with self-reported Caucasian donors. On average, roughly 250,000 unique TCR beta nucleotide sequences were sequenced per donor among a few hundred genotyped donors of the cohort, with around 19% of those sequences being non-productive. Along with the approximately 600-subject first cohort, a separate validation cohort of some 130 different subjects was used. The T cell repertoires of 700 or so subjects were profiled by immunosequencing and related to cytomegalovirus serostatus. Donor age, sex, ethnicity and CMV serostatus were collected together with the repertoire data. Every discovery cohort repertoire had been produced on one sequencing platform. An earlier analysis of fewer than 750 of the donors used high-throughput TCR beta sequencing to judge whether each TCR beta V gene segment behaved as functional or pseudogenic. Typing coverage varied by locus: roughly 629-640 donors for A, B, C, DRB1 and DQB1; around 560 for DQA1; about 590 for DPA1; some 470 for DPB1. Roughly 5 DR-DQ haplotypes were handled as single units for association and clustering because linkage in the cohort was strong. The study combined high-throughput TCR immunosequencing, statistical association of individual TCRs with disease status, and machine learning to predict cytomegalovirus infection status. The later analysis used no new phenotypic data to find candidate immune exposures, relying instead on TCR beta sequences and their occurrence across donors. HLA typing included class I and class II loci at four-digit resolution. A later genetic analysis took genome-wide SNP genotypes for about three fifths of the 666 donors and used that subset as a discovery cohort. An early release covering more than 500 HLA-typed donors comprised 300 to 350 gigabases of sequencing data and some 79 million unique TCR sequences. The study aimed to test whether signatures of past pathogen exposure could be identified by cataloging public T cell receptors.

Concerning this clone: Its binding antigen is unknown. Qualities for individual bases were not recorded, and no much larger clone is one base off.

Receptors were amplified or captured by the immunoSEQ multiplex PCR assay. The multiplex PCR relied on a mix of 60 forward primers for TCR Vbeta segments and 13 reverse primers for TCR Jbeta segments. The CDR3 region of rearranged TCR beta genes was amplified from genomic DNA by a multiplex PCR assay. Amplified TCR beta libraries were sequenced as 87-base-pair reads on the Illumina HiSeq System. As for the original processing: In a later analysis, approximately 74 million unique TCR beta chains were counted across the 690 or so repertoires, and roughly 11 million of these chains were shared by at least two donors. Raw reads were error-corrected and collapsed into unique sequences with a nearest-neighbor algorithm that merged closely related sequences to remove PCR and sequencing errors. Alignment of CDR3 sequences to IMGT reference sequences was used to assign V, D and J gene segments. For a sequence to be retained, at least a six-nucleotide match to both a V gene segment and a J gene segment was required. A rearrangement was called productive if the CDR3 had no stop codons and remained in frame with V and J, and every other rearrangement was called non-productive. Following IMGT convention, CDR3 was defined as the stretch from the second conserved V-encoded cysteine to the conserved J-encoded phenylalanine. The earlier analysis of more than 450 of the donors excluded sequences that lacked an unambiguous match to a single V gene segment. An earlier analysis of 500 to 600 of the donors classified V segments as functional when productive rearrangements were above 56.7% and as segregating when the standard deviation between donors was above 5%. A statistical classification framework was developed to diagnose cytomegalovirus status using the catalog of TCR beta chain sequences. A later analysis assigned V and J genes by comparing TCR nucleotide sequences with IMGT/GENE-DB human TR gene sequences. Using the TCRdist pipeline, a later analysis assigned CDR3 sequences along with most-parsimonious VDJ recombination scenarios. In a later analysis, each TCR beta chain was defined by its CDR3 amino acid sequence together with its V-gene family, and reads lacking a unique V-gene family were excluded. To address suspected cross-contamination and a sequencing artifact, a later analysis removed 592 highly shared, low-generation-probability nucleotide sequences. In a later analysis, a clonal expansion index was calculated for each public chain from normalized within-repertoire ranks of inferred template counts. In a later analysis, generation probabilities were computed with a VDJ recombination model fitted to out-of-frame rearrangements, and the resulting probabilities were checked against IGoR. In a later analysis, hypergeometric tests were used to score TCR-TCR, TCR-HLA and TCR-CMV co-occurrence, with a repertoire-size bias correction applied to TCR pairs. A later analysis estimated false discovery rates by permuting HLA or CMV assignments 20 times. In a later analysis, co-occurring TCRs were grouped using DBSCAN, and TCRdist sequence similarity was added for clustering within HLA-allele-positive subsets. Co-occurrence clustering excluded repertoires with fewer than 30,000 or more than 120,000 public chains, plus five with anomalous nucleotide sharing. TCRdb limited this immuneACCESS table to in-frame rearrangements with V and J called. A share of clones is missing; checked studies link under half to unresolved V genes, and the rest is unexplained. The V and J calls and clone size were taken over from that table, and D and trimming were inferred from the DNA. This sample comprises roughly 240,000 clones, 82% of them detected only once. The ten largest clones add up to 5% to 6.5% of the sample.

What the work shows at the level of the full study, not this receptor alone: A later genetic analysis reported fewer N-insertions in productive TCRs among donors in an Asian-associated ancestry cluster than the 666-donor mean. Because counts were too low, about 17 rarely observed V segments, including chromosome 9 orphons, were excluded from the earlier analysis of roughly 580 of the donors. In a later analysis, HLA-associated TCR beta chains were found to be more clonally expanded and to have lower generation probabilities than equally common non-associated chains. Across donors, most TCR sequences were observed very rarely, whereas some public TCRs were present in many individuals. According to a later analysis, TCR association rates differed among HLA loci, with DRB1 alleles showing the most associated TCRs and HLA-C alleles showing the fewest. A later analysis associated about 17,000 TCR beta sequences with specific HLA alleles at a false discovery rate of 0.05. A later genetic analysis associated a missense DCLRE1C variant with V-gene and J-gene trimming of TCR beta chains, and an independent cohort replicated the association. Roughly uniform sequencing depth across donors was assumed in presence/absence analyses, although this assumption may not hold. The authors suggested that the approach could potentially be generalized to other disease states and immunological phenotypes. An earlier analysis of several hundred of the donors showed that most TCR beta V segments appeared in productive rearrangements either about 87% or about 30% of the time, which broadly matched IMGT annotations. The 87-base-pair reads could not distinguish some IMGT-functional V segments, including TRBV6-2 and TRBV6-3, so those segments were excluded. A further reported finding was that TCR beta sequences accurately predicted the HLA-A and HLA-B alleles for most subjects in the first cohort. A cluster of highly shared sequence variants was judged likely to be a technical artifact of the sequencing pipeline. This cohort had only TCR beta chains sequenced, and the lack of alpha or paired-chain data limited which features could be detected. In the study, approximately 160 TCR beta chains were listed as associated with cytomegalovirus. HLA typing was unavailable for some donors at each locus, so association tests used only the typed subset. In a later analysis, most CMV-associated TCR beta chains were found to appear HLA-restricted, with HLA associations seemingly driven largely by CMV exposure. A few of the identified cytomegalovirus-associated TCR beta chains were confirmed in vitro to be specific for cytomegalovirus antigens. When HLA alleles, especially DR and DQ, strongly co-occurred, attributing TCR associations to individual alleles was difficult. In both the original and validation cohorts, the classifier was reported to diagnose cytomegalovirus status with high specificity and sensitivity. Linkage disequilibrium might explain the correlated functional status among segregating V segments, but an unknown experimental factor could not be ruled out. In a later analysis, several top co-occurrence clusters were reported to appear linked to parvovirus B19, influenza, CMV and Epstein-Barr virus. Immune exposure information for the cohort was limited to CMV serostatus.

In total, more than 500 healthy bone marrow donors made up the cohort. At the time of sampling, all cohort members were nominally healthy, though unrecorded immune exposures were likely present. The donor tested CMV seropositive, placing the donor among the 289 seropositive members of the cohort. Every donor gave a peripheral blood sample, and the peripheral blood mononuclear cells from that sample were used for TCR beta sequencing. The Qiagen DNeasy Blood Extraction Kit was used to extract genomic DNA from the blood cell samples. CDR1 MNHEY and CDR2 SMNVEV were looked up in the germline V gene (reference sequence). Cut back by 2 bases and 9 bases, the V and J ends lie 13 bases apart. Its CDR3 holds 13 amino acids, cysteine through phenylalanine. The sequence is cut down to CDR3 DNA, 39 bases in frame from base 1.

The receptor comes from a woman aged 35 to 49 in good health and CMV-seropositive. Sequencing used PBMCs. This chain is built from TRBV27 and TRBJ1-2; a weak D assignment points to TRBD1 (6 bases agree). The CDR3 has the sequence CASSLRGMRSYTF. Here is the DNA: TGTGCCAGCAGTTTAAGGGGGATGAGAAGCTACACCTTC.